The 12 T cell receptor beta chains given below trace back to one sample, sequenced in a study of vaccination effects on CD4 cells after COVID-19. The table came from immunoSEQ multiplex PCR; TCRdb's copy has only in-frame clones and leaves some out. The table includes about 66,000 clones, approximately 76% detected once. Expansion with viral peptide pools was applied to antigen-specific CD4+ T cells by the ViraFEST assay prior to sequencing. Researchers isolated CD4+ T cells once roughly nine days of culture had elapsed. Participants completed two doses of the BNT162b2 or mRNA-1273 vaccine. No antigens are known for them. The starting material was CD4+ T cells from PBMCs cultured with HCoV-OC43 spike peptides, obtained after COVID-19 vaccination. The subset was: HCoV-OC43 spike overlapping peptide pool stimulation. The receptors were sampled from a human donor who received a COVID-19 vaccine.

The chain carries TRBV6-6 and TRBJ2-2; D perhaps matches TRBD1 (6 bases). Germline V lookup: CDR1 MNHNY, CDR2 SVGAGI (reference sequence). The CDR3 is made up of 16 amino acids. Deletions cut 4 bases from V and 2 bases from J, with 14 bases between. CDR3 in amino acids: CASSSQGFSNTGELFF. CDR3 nucleotide sequence: TGTGCCAGCAGTTCACAGGGATTCTCAAACACCGGGGAGCTGTTTTTT.

The genes are TRBV7-2 and TRBJ2-7; D is undetermined. CDR3 length: 13 residues. The germline V gene has CDR1 SGHTA and CDR2 FQGNSA. V was cut by 1 base and J by 2 bases, with 6 bases left in between. The CDR3 protein is CASSLGGTYEQYV. DNA of the CDR3: TGTGCCAGCAGCTTAGGGGGTACCTACGAGCAGTACGTC.

The chain combines TRBV5-4 with TRBJ2-1; the D is unclear. From germline, CDR1 is SGHNT and CDR2 YYREEE (reference sequence). The CDR3 runs to 16 residues. Trimming shortened V by 0 bases and J by 0 bases, and 10 bases separated the two germline ends. The CDR3 DNA reads as TGTGCCAGCAGCTTGGGAACCAGACGCTCCTACAATGAGCAGTTCTTC. It is translated as CASSLGTRRSYNEQFF.

This sequence joins TRBV6-4 and TRBJ2-1; 10 nucleotides align to TRBD1. The CDR3 runs to 14 residues. J gave up 7 bases and V 6 bases, and 6 bases lay outside the gene matches. CDR1 is MRHNA, CDR2 SNTAGT, per germline. The CDR3 reads CASRRDRGGNEQFF. The CDR3 nucleotides are TGTGCCAGCAGGCGGGACAGGGGAGGGAATGAGCAGTTCTTC.

The chain is built from TRBV12-3 or TRBV12-4 and TRBJ1-1; the D is unclear. The CDR3 extends over 13 amino acids. Trimming left V 2 bases short and J 1 base short, with 5 bases between. The CDR3 spells CASSLRGNTEAFF. CDR3 DNA: TGTGCCAGCAGTTTACGAGGGAACACTGAAGCTTTCTTT.

This chain links TRBV10-1 with TRBJ1-1, with TRBD1 identical over 8 bases. CDR1 is WNHNN and CDR2 is SYGVQD in the germline V gene (reference sequence). Trimming removed 6 bases from V and 5 bases from J; junction bases left unmatched: 5. The CDR3 contains 13 residues. CDR3 DNA: TGCGCCAGCAGCCGGACAGGGTATACTGAAGCTTTCTTT. Residues: CASSRTGYTEAFF.

The V and J genes are TRBV7-2 and TRBJ2-5; D is possibly TRBD2 (6 bases). The CDR3 extends over 15 amino acids. Germline V CDR1 and CDR2: SGHTA, FQGNSA. The V gene lost 1 base and the J gene lost 7 bases, with 16 bases spanning the gap. The CDR3 nucleotides are TGTGCCAGCAGCTTAGAGGCCAGACCCGGGGGGACCCAGTACTTC. It encodes CASSLEARPGGTQYF. Combining the CDR3 with reference TRBV7-2 and TRBJ2-5 gives the whole variable domain GAGVSQSPSNKVTEKGKDVELRCDPISGHTALYWYRQSLGQGLEFLIYFQGNSAPDKSGLPSDRFSAERTGGSVSTLTIQRTQQEDSAVYLCASSLEARPGGTQYFGPGTRLLVL.

This sequence joins TRBV19 and TRBJ2-1; 10 bases align to TRBD1. Germline-derived CDR1 and CDR2 are LNHDA and SQIVND (reference sequence). The CDR3 runs 16 residues. Trimming removed 0 bases from V and 4 bases from J; junction bases left unmatched: 3. CDR3 nucleotides: TGTGCCAGTAGTATAGAAGGGACAGGGGTATACAATGAGCAGTTCTTC. Amino acids: CASSIEGTGVYNEQFF.

The table lists this clone with a few counts. J is TRBJ1-2 and V is TRBV20-1, with D unclear. Trimming shortened V by 2 bases and J by 2 bases, and 0 bases separated the two germline ends. The germline CDR1 and CDR2 sequences are DFQATT and SNEGSKA (reference sequence). This CDR3 has 10 residues. For the CDR3, the DNA is TGCAGTGCTAGAAACTATGGCTACACCTTC. This gives the protein CSARNYGYTF.

J is TRBJ1-4 and V is TRBV11-3; D unresolved. CDR3 length: 15 residues. Trimming pared 5 bases from V and 4 bases from J, leaving 14 bases between. CDR1 is SGHNT and CDR2 is YENEEA in the germline V gene. DNA for the CDR3: TGTGCCAGCAGCCCTATGACGGGGAGTAATGAAAAACTGTTTTTT. Its translation: CASSPMTGSNEKLFF.

The chain employs TRBV7-2 and TRBJ2-1; 10 bases agree with TRBD2. CDR1 SGHTA and CDR2 FQGNSA come from the germline V gene. The CDR3 has 17 residues. After removal of 6 bases from V and 6 bases from J, the junction contained 14 bases not matched to a gene. DNA for the CDR3: TGTGCCAGCAGGCTTACCCAACTAGCGGGGATTGGCAATGAGCAGTTCTTC. This translates into CASRLTQLAGIGNEQFF.

The chain employs TRBV6-5 and TRBJ2-3; D is ambiguous. Per germline, CDR1 MNHEY and CDR2 SVGAGI. CDR3 length: 14 residues. V was pared by 5 bases and J by 2 bases, with 11 bases between. The CDR3, as DNA: TGTGCCAGCAGTCTACAACAGAACACAGATACGCAGTATTTT. This codes for CASSLQQNTDTQYF.